Listed below are T cell receptor beta chains from one sample, sequenced in a study of blood T cell repertoires in COVID-19. Profiled with immunoSEQ multiplex PCR; TCRdb holds only in-frame clones, not every one. This repertoire shows approximately 240,000 clones, 80% to 85% found once; its top ten account for around 3.1%. The sample taken for sequencing was peripheral blood. These receptors came from a woman aged 25 to 45 who had recovered from COVID-19. The CDR3 runs from the conserved cysteine through the conserved F or W. D genes are given only for firm matches. Part of the rows lack a size; the others show once, few, many or a class for expanded clones.

TRBV7-6	-	TRBJ2-1	TRBD2	TGTGCCAGCAGCCAGACTAGCGGGAGGAGGGGGCCACACAATGAGCAGTTCTTC	CASSQTSGRRGPHNEQFF
TRBV5-4	-	TRBJ2-1	TRBD2	TGTGCCAGCAGCTCGCGGACTAGCGGGAGAAATGAGCAGTTCTTC	CASSSRTSGRNEQFF
TRBV4-2	-	TRBJ2-3	TRBD2	TGTGCCAGCAGCCAAGACGAGGCTAGCGGGGCGGGCACAGATACGCAGTATTTT	CASSQDEASGAGTDTQYF
TRBV9	once	TRBJ2-7	TRBD1	TGTGCCAGCAGCGCTAGCCGGACAGGGAGGTACGAGCAGTACTTC	CASSASRTGRYEQYF
TRBV6-1	once	TRBJ1-4	-	TGTGCCAGCAGTGAACGGCAGCGTAATGAAAAACTGTTTTTT	CASSERQRNEKLFF
TRBV24-1	-	TRBJ2-5	TRBD2	TGTGCCACCAGTGATTTAGCGGGAGAGGGGACCCAGTACTTC	CATSDLAGEGTQYF
TRBV6-5	-	TRBJ2-3	TRBD2	TGTGCCAGCAGACGGACTAGCGGTCTTCCAGATACGCAGTATTTT	CASRRTSGLPDTQYF
TRBV28	-	TRBJ1-5	-	TGTGCCAGCAGTTTGGACAGCCTTCTTAGCAATCAGCCCCAGCATTTT	CASSLDSLLSNQPQHF
TRBV11-2	-	TRBJ2-1	TRBD2	TGTGCCAGCAGCTCCTTCCGACTAGCGGGAGGGCCGGGTGAGCAGTTCTTC	CASSSFRLAGGPGEQFF
TRBV11-2	-	TRBJ2-2	TRBD2	TGTGCCAGCAGCCGCATTGGACTAGTGGGCACCGGGGAGCTGTTTTTT	CASSRIGLVGTGELFF
TRBV24-1	-	TRBJ2-1	TRBD1	TGTGCCACCAGTGATCCGGGACAGTACAATGAGCAGTTCTTC	CATSDPGQYNEQFF
TRBV2	-	TRBJ2-2	TRBD2	TGTGCCACCCGGGAGGCGGAGAACACCGGGGAGCTGTTTTTT	CATREAENTGELFF
TRBV9	few	TRBJ2-1	TRBD2	TGTGCCAGCAGCGTCGGACTAGCGGGGGCCAACAATGAGCAGTTCTTC	CASSVGLAGANNEQFF
TRBV5-1	-	TRBJ2-7	-	TGCGCCAGCAGCTCGACTGCTTACGAGCAGTACTTC	CASSSTAYEQYF
TRBV24-1	few	TRBJ2-2	TRBD1	TGTGCCACCAGTTTGCAGGGGGAAGTGTTTTTT	CATSLQGEVFF
TRBV4-1	once	TRBJ2-5	TRBD2	TGCGCCAGCAGCCAAGATGTAGCGGGAGAGACCCAGTACTTC	CASSQDVAGETQYF
TRBV2	-	TRBJ2-1	TRBD2	TGTGCCAGCAGCGGGCGGGAGGGGCCCTACAATGAGCAGTTCTTC	CASSGREGPYNEQFF
TRBV5-1	-	TRBJ1-5	TRBD1	TGCGCCAGCAGCTTGGGGGGACAGTTTTTTAATCAGCCCCAGCATTTT	CASSLGGQFFNQPQHF
TRBV6-5	-	TRBJ1-2	TRBD1	TGTGCCAGCAGAACGACAGGGGAGCCCTATGGCTACACCTTC	CASRTTGEPYGYTF
TRBV24-1	-	TRBJ1-2	-	TGTGCCACCAGTGATAGGGCAGGGGCTAACTATGGCTACACCTTC	CATSDRAGANYGYTF
TRBV4-2	-	TRBJ2-7	-	TGTGCCAGCAGCCAAGTCGCTGAGAGCTCCTACGAGCAGTACTTC	CASSQVAESSYEQYF
TRBV6-2/TRBV6-3	once	TRBJ2-7	TRBD2	TGTGCCAGCAGTTCCACCCGGACTAGCGGGAGGCTTGCCTACGAGCAGTACTTC	CASSSTRTSGRLAYEQYF
TRBV7-9	once	TRBJ1-1	-	TGTGCCAGCAGCCTGCAAACAAACACTGAAGCTTTCTTT	CASSLQTNTEAFF
TRBV5-4	-	TRBJ1-1	TRBD1	TGTGCCAGCAGCTCTTCGACAGGGACTGAAGCTTTCTTT	CASSSSTGTEAFF
TRBV19	-	TRBJ1-5	-	TGTGCCAGTAGTATAGCGGGAGGCTATAGCAATCAGCCCCAGCATTTT	CASSIAGGYSNQPQHF
TRBV19	-	TRBJ2-6	-	TGTGCCAGTAGCCGCTCCGGACTCTCTGGGGCCAACGTCCTGACTTTC	CASSRSGLSGANVLTF
TRBV24-1	-	TRBJ2-6	-	TGTGCCACCAGTGATGCTAATGTAGGGGCCAACGTCCTGACTTTC	CATSDANVGANVLTF
TRBV10-3	-	TRBJ1-2	-	TGTGCCATCAGTGGACAGATTAACTATGGCTACACCTTC	CAISGQINYGYTF
TRBV10-3	-	TRBJ1-2	-	TGTGCCATCAGTGACCGGACAGCCAGTCATCATGGCTACACCTTC	CAISDRTASHHGYTF
TRBV11-2	-	TRBJ1-3	-	TGTGCCAGCAGCTTAGATCTGACTTCCCATTTCTCTGGAAACACCATATATTTT	CASSLDLTSHFSGNTIYF
TRBV19	-	TRBJ2-7	-	TGTGCCAGTAGTAGGACTACCCCCGTGGACGAGCAGTACTTC	CASSRTTPVDEQYF
TRBV7-2	-	TRBJ1-5	-	TGTGCCAGCAGCTTCCTAATTAGCAATCAGCCCCAGCATTTT	CASSFLISNQPQHF
TRBV4-1	-	TRBJ2-7	-	TGCGCCAGCAGCCATTTGGGGACTGACTCCTACGAGCAGTACTTC	CASSHLGTDSYEQYF
TRBV5-8	-	TRBJ2-7	-	TGTGCCAGCGCCCTTGCAGGGGCTATCTACGAGCAGTACTTC	CASALAGAIYEQYF
TRBV6-5	-	TRBJ2-3	-	TGTGCCAGCAGTAAACAGGGATGGGGCACAGATACGCAGTATTTT	CASSKQGWGTDTQYF
TRBV2	few	TRBJ2-2	TRBD1	TGTGCCAGGGCAAGGTGGCCGGGACAGGGTAACACCGGGGAGCTGTTTTTT	CARARWPGQGNTGELFF
TRBV19	-	TRBJ1-1	TRBD1	TGTGCCAGTAGTATGAGGGACAGGAAGAACACTGAAGCTTTCTTT	CASSMRDRKNTEAFF